The 4 T cell receptor beta chains below come from one sample, sequenced in a study of CD8+ T cells in alopecia areata. RNA extraction was followed by reverse transcription into cDNA, which acted as the sequencing template. The assay was immunoSEQ multiplex PCR, and TCRdb's table has in-frame clones only and misses some. The profile shows more than 100,000 clones, under 90% of them singletons. As for treatment: oral pan-JAK inhibitor, 5-10 mg twice daily. Sequencing used CD8+ T cells sorted from blood, obtained between weeks 30 and 35, from a patient treated with tofacitinib. The receptors here all came from a human donor with alopecia areata.

Details on this clone: Relative to the germline gene, one junction end is altered; a read error may explain this. The same CDR3 is also encoded by other DNA sequences in this sample. The chain employs TRBV5-4 and TRBJ1-2; 11 bases agree with TRBD1. This CDR3 comprises 17 residues. Germline CDR1 reads SGHNT; CDR2 reads YYREEE (reference sequence). The DNA for the CDR3 is TGTGCCAGCAGCCGGTCGTGGACAGGGGGCCAAATCTATGGCTATACCTTC. It specifies CASSRSWTGGQIYGYTF.

The chain links TRBV29-1 to TRBJ2-3; D remains unclear. Germline assignment: CDR1 SQVTM and CDR2 ANQGSEA. The ends were cut back, 4 bases at V and 1 base at J, with 9 bases in the middle. The CDR3 contains 13 residues. The CDR3 is CSVVHTGTDTQYF. Written as DNA, the CDR3 is TGCAGCGTTGTTCACACCGGCACAGATACGCAGTATTTT.

This chain uses TRBV29-1 with TRBJ2-1, with D maybe TRBD1 (5 bases). The germline CDR1 and CDR2 sequences are SQVTM and ANQGSEA. The CDR3 extends over 16 amino acids. V lost 1 base and J 3 bases, leaving 16 bases between the germline ends. CDR3 in DNA: TGCAGCGTTGAAGGTCATTCAGGGTCAATCTACAATGAGCAGTTCTTC. This encodes CSVEGHSGSIYNEQFF.

The chain employs TRBV5-4 and TRBJ2-2; D ambiguous. The CDR3 totals 12 residues. Trimming cost V 5 bases and J 4 bases, with 6 bases left between them. Germline assignment: CDR1 SGHNT and CDR2 YYREEE (reference sequence). CDR3 in DNA: TGTGCCAGCAGTCCGGGCACCGGGGAGCTGTTTTTT. It specifies CASSPGTGELFF.